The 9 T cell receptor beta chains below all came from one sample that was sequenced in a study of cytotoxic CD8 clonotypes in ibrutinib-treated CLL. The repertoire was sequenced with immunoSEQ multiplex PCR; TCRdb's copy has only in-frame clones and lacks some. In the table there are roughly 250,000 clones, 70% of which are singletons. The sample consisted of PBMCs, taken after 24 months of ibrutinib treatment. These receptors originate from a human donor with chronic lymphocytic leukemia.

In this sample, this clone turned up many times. Here the CDR3 reads CASSPGGGAAGGETQYF. CDR3 coding DNA: TGTGCCAGCTCACCAGGGGGAGGAGCAGCTGGAGGAGAGACCCAGTACTTC. This sequence joins TRBV18 and TRBJ2-5; D possibly corresponds to TRBD2 (6 bases). CDR3 length equals 17 residues. V lost 2 bases and J 4 bases, leaving 20 bases between the germline ends. Germline lookup yields CDR1 KGHSH and CDR2 LQKENI.

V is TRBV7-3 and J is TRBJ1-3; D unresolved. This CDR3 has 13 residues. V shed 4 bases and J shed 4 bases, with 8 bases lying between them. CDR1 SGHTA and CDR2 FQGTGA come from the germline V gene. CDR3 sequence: CASSSAGGNTIYF. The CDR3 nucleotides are TGTGCCAGCAGCTCTGCCGGGGGAAACACCATATATTTT. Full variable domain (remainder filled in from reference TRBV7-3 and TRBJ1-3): GAGVSQTPSNKVTEKGKYVELRCDPISGHTALYWYRQSLGQGPEFLIYFQGTGAADDSGLPNDRFFAVRPEGSVSTLKIQRTERGDSAVYLCASSSAGGNTIYFGEGSWLTVV.

The CDR3 protein is CASSLTGTGLKEQYF. Written as DNA, the CDR3 is TGTGCCAGCAGTCTGACCGGGACAGGGCTAAAAGAGCAGTACTTC. The V and J genes are TRBV25-1 and TRBJ2-7; TRBD1 aligns across 9 bases. The CDR3 has 15 residues. Germline V gives CDR1 MGHDK, CDR2 SYGVNS. With V trimmed by 5 bases and J by 7 bases, 12 bases remained unmatched.

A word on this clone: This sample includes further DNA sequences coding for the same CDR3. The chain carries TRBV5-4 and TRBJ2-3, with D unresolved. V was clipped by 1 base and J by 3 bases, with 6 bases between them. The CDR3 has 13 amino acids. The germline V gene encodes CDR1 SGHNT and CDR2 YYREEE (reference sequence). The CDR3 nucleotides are TGTGCCAGCAGCTTGTTTGGTACAGATACGCAGTATTTT. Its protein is CASSLFGTDTQYF.

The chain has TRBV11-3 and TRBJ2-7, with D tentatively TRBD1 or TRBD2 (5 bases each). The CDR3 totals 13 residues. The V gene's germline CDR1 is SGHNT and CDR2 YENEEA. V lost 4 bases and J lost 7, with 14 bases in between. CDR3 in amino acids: CASSSGTSREQYF. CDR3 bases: TGTGCCAGCAGCTCCGGGACCAGTCGAGAGCAGTACTTC.

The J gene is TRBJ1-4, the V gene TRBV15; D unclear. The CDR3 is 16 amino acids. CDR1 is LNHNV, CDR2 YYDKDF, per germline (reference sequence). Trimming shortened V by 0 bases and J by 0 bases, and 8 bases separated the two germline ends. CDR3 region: CATSRERGATNEKLFF. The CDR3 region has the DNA TGTGCCACCAGCAGAGAGCGGGGAGCAACTAATGAAAAACTGTTTTTT.

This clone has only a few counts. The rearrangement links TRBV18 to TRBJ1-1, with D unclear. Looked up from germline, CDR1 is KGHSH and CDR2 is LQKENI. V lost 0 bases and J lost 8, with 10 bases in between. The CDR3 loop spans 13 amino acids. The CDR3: CASSPPVAEEAFF. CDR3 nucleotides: TGTGCCAGCTCACCACCCGTCGCAGAAGAAGCTTTCTTT.

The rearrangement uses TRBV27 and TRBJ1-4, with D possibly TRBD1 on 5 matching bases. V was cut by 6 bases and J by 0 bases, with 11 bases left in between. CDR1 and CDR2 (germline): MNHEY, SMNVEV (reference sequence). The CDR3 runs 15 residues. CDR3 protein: CASRPGPATNEKLFF. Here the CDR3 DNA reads TGTGCCAGCAGGCCAGGGCCGGCAACTAATGAAAAACTGTTTTTT.

Here the CDR3 reads CASSPSGGLAAGELFF. CDR3 DNA sequence: TGTGCCAGCAGCCCCTCTGGGGGACTAGCGGCCGGGGAGCTGTTTTTT. The chain employs TRBV9 and TRBJ2-2; 11 nucleotides align to TRBD2. Germline V CDR1 and CDR2: SGDLS, YYNGEE. The CDR3 runs 16 residues. J lost 6 bases, V lost 4 bases, and 8 bases had no gene match.